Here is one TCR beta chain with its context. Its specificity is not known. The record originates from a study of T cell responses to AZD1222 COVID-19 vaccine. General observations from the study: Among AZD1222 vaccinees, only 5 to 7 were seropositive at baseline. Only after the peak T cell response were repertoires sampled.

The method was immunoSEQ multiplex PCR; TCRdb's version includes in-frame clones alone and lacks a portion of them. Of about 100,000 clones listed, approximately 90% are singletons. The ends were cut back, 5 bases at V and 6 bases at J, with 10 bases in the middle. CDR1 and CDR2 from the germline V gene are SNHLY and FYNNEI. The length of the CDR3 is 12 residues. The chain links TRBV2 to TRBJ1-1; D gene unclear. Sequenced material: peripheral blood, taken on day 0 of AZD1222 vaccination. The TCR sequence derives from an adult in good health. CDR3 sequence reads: CASSRELAEAFF. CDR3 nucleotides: TGTGCCAGCAGTAGGGAATTGGCTGAAGCTTTCTTT.